The T cell receptor (beta chain) under discussion was sequenced for a study of CD8 T cells in ankylosing spondylitis. Study findings and constraints: Eight highly homologous variants formed a TCR beta motif that appeared characteristic of ankylosing spondylitis blood. The study looked at matched synovial fluid samples from ankylosing spondylitis patients. Disease-linked clones were reported to be significantly enriched there.

Germline-derived CDR1 and CDR2 are SGHRS and YFSETQ. The CDR3 totals 14 residues. V was clipped by 0 bases and J by 7 bases, with 14 bases between them. As for this clonotype: The antigen remains unidentified.

MiXCR was run by TCRdb on the 5' RACE reads, yielding one entry per CDR3 protein. The top ten clones hold 0.45% to 0.6% of a sample with 800,000 to 900,000 distinct CDR3 sequences, over 9.5% of them seen once. Sequencing was carried out using blood, either unsorted or a sorted T cell fraction (not recorded which). The V call is TRBV5-1, the J call TRBJ2-7; D gene uncertain. The TCR originated in a male donor with ankylosing spondylitis. This CDR3 is CASSLEVSTGEQYF. CDR3 sequence (DNA): TGCGCCAGCAGCTTGGAGGTTTCGACTGGAGAGCAGTACTTC.